Each of the 27 T cell receptor beta chains below was sequenced from the same sample in a study of shared clonotypes between healthy human individuals. Sequencing was performed with immunoSEQ multiplex PCR; in TCRdb, only in-frame clones are kept and a portion is missing. The table includes millions of clones, about 95% detected once. Naive CD8 cells were CD45RO-negative, positively selected for CCR7, excluding terminally differentiated effector memory CD45RA+ cells. Source material: naive CD8+ T cells sorted from blood. The receptors shown here come from a man aged 18 to 29 in good health.

The V and J genes are TRBV5-1 and TRBJ2-1, with a tentative D call TRBD1 (6 bases). CDR3 length: 11 residues. Per germline, CDR1 SGHRS and CDR2 YFSETQ. V lost 7 bases and J lost 8, with 10 bases in between. CDR3 amino acids: CASRDMDEQFF. The CDR3 DNA follows: TGCGCCAGCCGGGACATGGATGAGCAGTTCTTC. The full variable domain, completed using reference TRBV5-1 and TRBJ2-1, is KAGVTQTPRYLIKTRGQQVTLSCSPISGHRSVSWYQQTPGQGLQFLFEYFSETQRNKGNFPGRFSGRQFSNSRSEMNVSTLELGDSALYLCASRDMDEQFFGPGTRLTVL.

The rearrangement links TRBV11-2 to TRBJ2-1; the match to TRBD2 covers 8 bases. V lost 7 bases, J lost 7 bases, and 12 bases stayed unmatched. This CDR3 comprises 15 residues. CDR1 and CDR2 from the germline V gene are SGHAT and FQNNGV. For the CDR3, the DNA is TGTGCCAGCACGACCGCGGGGGGACTCGTAAATGAGCAGTTCTTC. Amino acid sequence: CASTTAGGLVNEQFF.

V usage is TRBV7-9 and J usage is TRBJ2-5, with D tentatively TRBD2 (5 bases). V shed 3 bases and J shed 4 bases, with 21 bases lying between them. The CDR3 contains 17 residues. Per germline, CDR1 SEHNR and CDR2 FQNEAQ (reference sequence). Here the CDR3 reads CASSFTPGSNKGETQYF. The CDR3 bases are TGTGCCAGCAGCTTCACACCGGGAAGTAACAAAGGAGAGACCCAGTACTTC.

A note on this clone: Other DNA sequences in this sample translate to the same CDR3. This chain joins TRBV9 and TRBJ1-1; D gene uncertain. With 4 bases removed from V and 2 bases from J, the gap between germline ends came to 9 bases. In germline, CDR1 is SGDLS, CDR2 YYNGEE. The length of the CDR3 is 13 residues. The CDR3 sequence: CASSKGGNTEAFF. The CDR3 DNA is TGTGCCAGCAGCAAGGGAGGAAACACTGAAGCTTTCTTT. The whole variable domain, remainder taken from reference TRBV9 and TRBJ1-1, is DSGVTQTPKHLITATGQRVTLRCSPRSGDLSVYWYQQSLDQGLQFLIQYYNGEERAKGNILERFSAQQFPDLHSELNLSSLELGDSALYFCASSKGGNTEAFFGQGTRLTVV.

This clone was counted between two and nine times. V and J are TRBV19 and TRBJ1-1; the D is unclear. V gave up 3 bases and J gave up 0 bases, with 2 bases separating them. The CDR3 spans 12 residues. CDR1 is LNHDA, CDR2 SQIVND, per germline (reference sequence). The CDR3 DNA is TGTGCCAGTAGTATTGTGAACACTGAAGCTTTCTTT. Translation gives CASSIVNTEAFF.

The chain couples TRBV4-1 to TRBJ2-7; TRBD2 is a possible D gene (6 bases). The germline gives CDR1 MGHRA, CDR2 YSYEKL. The V end lost 3 bases, the J end lost 5 bases, and 17 bases lay between the germline ends. The CDR3 contains 15 residues. For the CDR3, the DNA is TGCGCCAGCAGCCACGGAGCGGGCCTGAAAAACGAGCAGTACTTC. Its protein is CASSHGAGLKNEQYF.

The chain has TRBV16 and TRBJ2-7; TRBD1 is a possible D gene (7 bases). Germline-derived CDR1 and CDR2 are KGHSY and FQNENV. Trimming left V 4 bases short and J 6 bases short, with 16 bases between. There are 14 residues in the CDR3. CDR3 region: CASSRGTEVGEQYF. CDR3 in DNA: TGTGCCAGCAGCCGCGGGACAGAAGTAGGCGAGCAGTACTTC.

As regards this clone: Different DNA sequences within this sample yield the same CDR3. The J gene is TRBJ2-7, the V gene TRBV7-9; no clear D. Trimming pared 5 bases from V and 4 bases from J, leaving 9 bases between. The CDR3 extends over 12 amino acids. Germline CDR1 reads SEHNR; CDR2 reads FQNEAQ (reference sequence). This chain's CDR3 is CASSPSGYEQYF. In nucleotides, the CDR3 is TGTGCCAGCAGCCCGTCAGGTTACGAGCAGTACTTC.

The J gene is TRBJ1-1, the V gene TRBV7-3, with D uncertain. CDR1 and CDR2 (germline): SGHTA, FQGTGA. The CDR3 extends over 15 amino acids. Trimming removed 0 bases at V and 2 bases at J, with 10 bases between. DNA of the CDR3: TGTGCCAGCAGCTTAACAGGGCACCTTAACACTGAAGCTTTCTTT. The encoded protein is CASSLTGHLNTEAFF.

The V and J genes are TRBV4-1 and TRBJ1-2, with 9 bases lining up with TRBD1. The trim removed 4 bases at V and 5 bases at J, leaving 2 bases unmatched. The CDR3 sequence is 13 residues long. Germline loops: CDR1 MGHRA, CDR2 YSYEKL. The CDR3 protein is CASSLDRGYGYTF. The CDR3, as DNA: TGCGCCAGCAGCCTCGACAGGGGGTATGGCTACACCTTC.

The rearrangement joins TRBV12-1 to TRBJ2-7; TRBD2, as called in the table, went unchecked against the DNA. TRBV12-1 is a listed pseudogene. This CDR3 is 15 amino acids long. The CDR3 spells CASSFEGTSHYEQYF. The CDR3 DNA reads as TGTGCCAGCAGCTTTGAGGGGACTAGCCACTACGAGCAGTACTTC.

V is TRBV6-1 and J is TRBJ2-1; D possibly corresponds to TRBD2 (5 bases). Trimming shortened V by 3 bases and J by 3 bases, and 15 bases separated the two germline ends. CDR1 MNHNS and CDR2 SASEGT come from the germline V gene. The CDR3 is 16 amino acids. This chain's CDR3 is CASSEEDLSYYNEQFF. CDR3 coding DNA: TGTGCCAGCAGTGAGGAGGACTTATCTTACTACAATGAGCAGTTCTTC.

The chain is built from TRBV28 and TRBJ1-2, with a possible D match to TRBD1 (5 bases). Trimming cost V 6 bases and J 6 bases, with 14 bases left between them. The CDR3 is 13 amino acids. The germline V gene has CDR1 MDHEN and CDR2 SYDVKM. CDR3 protein: CASSDSAGDGYTF. CDR3 coding DNA: TGTGCCAGCAGCGACTCGGCGGGGGATGGCTACACCTTC.

As for this clone: Other DNA sequences in the same sample also yield this CDR3. CDR3 protein: CASSFGTSGYNEQFF. CDR3 nucleotide sequence: TGTGCCAGCAGTTTCGGGACTAGCGGATACAATGAGCAGTTCTTC. This sequence joins TRBV27 and TRBJ2-1, with 11 nucleotides matching TRBD2. From germline, CDR1 is MNHEY and CDR2 SMNVEV (reference sequence). This CDR3 is built from 15 residues. After removal of 3 bases from V and 4 bases from J, the junction contained 2 bases not matched to a gene.

The gene calls are TRBV13 and TRBJ2-7; D possibly uses TRBD1 or TRBD2 (7 bases each). Trimming cost V 6 bases and J 4 bases, with 13 bases left between them. This CDR3 is 13 amino acids long. The germline V gene has CDR1 PRHDT and CDR2 FYEKMQ (reference sequence). CDR3 residues: CASSSQGGYEQYF. Here the CDR3 DNA reads TGTGCCAGCAGTTCCCAGGGGGGGTACGAGCAGTACTTC.

The chain carries TRBV9 and TRBJ2-2; 9 bases are a match to TRBD2. J lost 3 bases, V lost 5 bases, and 11 bases had no gene match. CDR1 SGDLS and CDR2 YYNGEE come from the germline V gene. The CDR3 runs to 17 residues. CDR3 bases: TGTGCCAGCAGTGTGACGGGGCTAGCGGGGTACACCGGGGAGCTGTTTTTT. This gives the protein CASSVTGLAGYTGELFF.

The chain carries TRBV18 and TRBJ2-7; TRBD2 agrees at 12 bases. With V trimmed by 4 bases and J by 3 bases, 25 bases remained unmatched. Germline V gene sequence: CDR1 KGHSH, CDR2 LQKENI. The CDR3 spans 22 residues. CDR3 protein: CASSHRQWPPLAGGPGFYEQYF. CDR3 DNA: TGTGCCAGCTCACACCGCCAGTGGCCGCCGCTAGCGGGAGGGCCTGGTTTCTACGAGCAGTACTTC.

The rearrangement links TRBV28 to TRBJ2-3; 9 bases are a match to TRBD2. The germline gives CDR1 MDHEN, CDR2 SYDVKM. Germline trimming cut 4 bases from V and 4 bases from J; bases unmatched to any gene: 3. CDR3 size: 14 residues. In DNA, the CDR3 is TGTGCCAGCAGTTGGGGACTAGCAGCAGATACGCAGTATTTT. Translated: CASSWGLAADTQYF.

This chain joins TRBV6-5 and TRBJ2-3, with unresolved D. This CDR3 region has 14 residues. Germline V gene lookup returns CDR1 MNHEY and CDR2 SVGAGI. V dropped 8 bases and J dropped 2 bases, with 14 bases sitting between them. CDR3 sequence reads: CASRLGQDTDTQYF. In DNA, the CDR3 is TGTGCCAGCCGTCTGGGCCAGGACACAGATACGCAGTATTTT.

This sequence joins TRBV9 and TRBJ2-3; TRBD2 matches at 8 bases. The J segment lost 3 bases and the V segment lost 3 bases, leaving 9 bases of the junction unmatched. Germline CDR1 is SGDLS and CDR2 is YYNGEE. This CDR3 is 16 amino acids long. This CDR3 is CASSARAGEGTDTQYF. The CDR3 bases are TGTGCCAGCAGCGCCCGAGCGGGAGAGGGGACAGATACGCAGTATTTT.

This chain joins TRBV6-1 and TRBJ2-7, with TRBD1 matching 11 bases. The CDR3 spans 17 residues. Germline loops: CDR1 MNHNS, CDR2 SASEGT. The V gene end was trimmed by 3 bases and the J gene end by 4 bases; junction bases not matched to a gene: 11. The CDR3 sequence: CASSDPSGGDRGYEQYF. In nucleotides, the CDR3 is TGTGCCAGCAGTGACCCATCAGGGGGGGACAGGGGGTACGAGCAGTACTTC.

This chain connects TRBV27 to TRBJ1-3; D is unresolved. This CDR3 comprises 14 residues. Germline loops: CDR1 MNHEY, CDR2 SMNVEV (reference sequence). Trimming removed 4 bases from V and 0 bases from J, with 7 bases in between. The CDR3 DNA reads as TGTGCCAGCAGTTCGGATCTCTCTGGAAACACCATATATTTT. This sequence encodes CASSSDLSGNTIYF.

CDR3 nucleotides: TGCGCCAGCAGTGAGCCTTCCCGGACCGGGGAGCTGTTTTTT. Translation gives CASSEPSRTGELFF. The chain uses TRBV10-2 and TRBJ2-2; D is undetermined. CDR3 length equals 14 residues. Trimming took 2 bases from V and 5 from J, leaving 9 bases between them. The V gene's germline CDR1 is WSHSY and CDR2 SAAADI.

J is TRBJ2-7 and V is TRBV4-1; D uncertain. V lost 1 base and J lost 1, with 8 bases in between. The germline CDR1 and CDR2 sequences are MGHRA and YSYEKL. The CDR3 has 14 residues. CDR3 loop: CASSQGVISYEQYF. CDR3 bases: TGCGCCAGCAGCCAAGGAGTTATTTCCTACGAGCAGTACTTC.

The chain employs TRBV27 and TRBJ2-2, with 10 bases identical to TRBD1. J lost 4 bases, V lost 6 bases, and 11 bases had no gene match. Germline V gives CDR1 MNHEY, CDR2 SMNVEV (reference sequence). CDR3 size: 17 residues. The CDR3 loop reads CASRVTGTGDLTGELFF. CDR3 nucleotide sequence: TGTGCCAGCAGAGTGACCGGGACAGGGGACCTCACCGGGGAGCTGTTTTTT.

A few counts support this clone. This CDR3 is also generated by other DNA sequences in the sample. V is TRBV11-2 and J is TRBJ2-7; TRBD1 matches at 7 bases. V shed 2 bases, J shed 1 base, and the junction held 2 bases outside the gene matches. Looked up from germline, CDR1 is SGHAT and CDR2 is FQNNGV. CDR3 length: 14 amino acids. CDR3 coding DNA: TGTGCCAGCAGCTTAAGGGACAGTTCCTACGAGCAGTACTTC. Protein product: CASSLRDSSYEQYF. The full variable domain, in which reference TRBV11-2 and TRBJ2-7 provide the parts outside the CDR3, is EAGVAQSPRYKIIEKRQSVAFWCNPISGHATLYWYQQILGQGPKLLIQFQNNGVVDDSQLPKDRFSAERLKGVDSTLKIQPAKLEDSAVYLCASSLRDSSYEQYFGPGTRLTVT.

The rearrangement joins TRBV6-1 to TRBJ1-3, with D perhaps TRBD1 (6 bases). V was trimmed by 5 bases and J by 4 bases, leaving 15 bases between them. Germline loops: CDR1 MNHNS, CDR2 SASEGT. The CDR3 contains 15 residues. CDR3 in amino acids: CASSLTGFGGNTIYF. The CDR3 region has the DNA TGTGCCAGCAGTCTTACAGGGTTTGGAGGAAACACCATATATTTT.